This is a list of T cell receptor beta chains from one sample in a study of PD-1 blockade in classical Hodgkin lymphoma. TCRdb keeps only in-frame clones here, not all; method: immunoSEQ multiplex PCR. The data show about 47,000 clones, with nearly 80% seen just once and around 19% held by the top ten. The input for sequencing was peripheral blood mononuclear cells (PBMCs), taken before the fourth cycle of nivolumab. These receptors originate from a human donor with classical Hodgkin lymphoma. CDR3s include the opening cysteine and the closing phenylalanine or tryptophan. Some rows mark clone size as missing; the rest say once, few, many or name a class of expanded clone.

v_gene: TRBV6-1
j_gene: TRBJ2-7
abundance: few
CDR3aa: CASREQGGHEQYF

v_gene: TRBV5-3
j_gene: TRBJ1-2
abundance: NA
CDR3aa: CARSYRAKSYGYTF

v_gene: TRBV14
j_gene: TRBJ2-7
abundance: NA
CDR3aa: CASSHTGTYEQYF

v_gene: TRBV18
j_gene: TRBJ2-1
abundance: NA
CDR3aa: CASSPNNEQFF

v_gene: TRBV18
j_gene: TRBJ2-1
abundance: NA
CDR3aa: CASSPRPPPRNEQFF

v_gene: TRBV10-3
j_gene: TRBJ2-7
abundance: NA
CDR3aa: CAISEGGAGTYEQYF

v_gene: TRBV25-1
j_gene: TRBJ2-3
abundance: NA
CDR3aa: CASSALSTDTQYF

v_gene: TRBV15
j_gene: TRBJ2-5
abundance: once
CDR3aa: CATSRGRGSGGQETQYF

v_gene: TRBV6-6
j_gene: TRBJ2-7
abundance: NA
CDR3aa: CASRPNPYEQYF

v_gene: TRBV7-2
j_gene: TRBJ1-2
abundance: NA
CDR3aa: CASSSVRLYGYTF

v_gene: TRBV15
j_gene: TRBJ1-5
abundance: NA
CDR3aa: CATSRVGSSNQPQHF

v_gene: TRBV6-1
j_gene: TRBJ1-5
abundance: NA
CDR3aa: CASRYIGNQPQHF

v_gene: TRBV18
j_gene: TRBJ2-1
abundance: NA
CDR3aa: CASSPASLVQFF

v_gene: TRBV6-5
j_gene: TRBJ2-7
abundance: few
CDR3aa: CASSIGPMGAYEQYF

v_gene: TRBV19
j_gene: TRBJ1-1
abundance: few
CDR3aa: CASSIRQGTPEAFF

v_gene: TRBV4-1
j_gene: TRBJ2-3
abundance: NA
CDR3aa: CASSLDQGGPTDTQYF

v_gene: TRBV2
j_gene: TRBJ1-3
abundance: NA
CDR3aa: CASGGSRVSGNTIYF

v_gene: TRBV6-1
j_gene: TRBJ2-2
abundance: NA
CDR3aa: CASSDGRGSTGELFF

v_gene: TRBV20-1
j_gene: TRBJ1-1
abundance: medium-sized
CDR3aa: CSARRDREAFF

v_gene: TRBV5-1
j_gene: TRBJ2-1
abundance: NA
CDR3aa: CASSFLADREQFF

v_gene: TRBV4-2
j_gene: TRBJ2-3
abundance: NA
CDR3aa: CASSQEWVGADTQYF

v_gene: TRBV7-6
j_gene: TRBJ1-3
abundance: NA
CDR3aa: CASSKGQGTGNTIYF

v_gene: TRBV4-1
j_gene: TRBJ1-2
abundance: few
CDR3aa: CASSQSAGQNYGYTF

v_gene: TRBV2
j_gene: TRBJ2-5
abundance: NA
CDR3aa: CASSDLIGVVETQYF

v_gene: TRBV30
j_gene: TRBJ1-2
abundance: NA
CDR3aa: CAWSVSGVLYYGYTF

v_gene: TRBV7-6
j_gene: TRBJ1-3
abundance: NA
CDR3aa: CASSLAVAGGGNTIYF